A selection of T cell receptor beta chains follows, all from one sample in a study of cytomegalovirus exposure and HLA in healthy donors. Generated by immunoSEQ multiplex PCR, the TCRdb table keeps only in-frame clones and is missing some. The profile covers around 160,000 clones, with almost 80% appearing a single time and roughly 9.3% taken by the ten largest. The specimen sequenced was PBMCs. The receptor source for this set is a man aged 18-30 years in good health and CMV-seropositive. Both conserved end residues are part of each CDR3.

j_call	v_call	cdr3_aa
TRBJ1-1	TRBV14	CASSQGAYTEAFF
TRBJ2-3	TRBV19	CASSPRREGDTQYF
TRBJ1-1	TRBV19	CASSMRQPNTEAFF
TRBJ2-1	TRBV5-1	CASSSSRGEQFF
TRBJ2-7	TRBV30	CAWARQYEQYF
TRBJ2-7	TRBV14	CASSPIGGAYEQYF
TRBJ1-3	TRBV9	CASSVVPGASSGNTIYF
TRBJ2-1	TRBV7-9	CASSSPNRGFYNEQFF
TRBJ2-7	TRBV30	CAWSVSYEQYF
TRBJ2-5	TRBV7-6	CASSLGLGWETQYF
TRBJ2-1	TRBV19	CASSLRVSYNEQFF
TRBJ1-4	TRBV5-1	CASSLAATGKEKLFF
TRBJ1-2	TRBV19	CASSQGSYYGYTF
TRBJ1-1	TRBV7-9	CASSLEVRGPVTEAFF
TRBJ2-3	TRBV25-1	CASSIVGQGDTQYF
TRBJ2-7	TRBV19	CASTETGTYEQYF
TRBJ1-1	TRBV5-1	CASSSGTGWAFF
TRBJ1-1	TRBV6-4	CASSEDRGGGTEAFF
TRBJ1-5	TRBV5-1	CTSSPTDPSNQPQHF
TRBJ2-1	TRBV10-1	CASSELGRNEQFF
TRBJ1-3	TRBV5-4	CASSTAGTGGSGNTIYF
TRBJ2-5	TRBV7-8	CASSLVPGETQYF
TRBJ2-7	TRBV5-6	CASSGRGYEQYF
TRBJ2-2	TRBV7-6	CASRYSGYGTGELFF
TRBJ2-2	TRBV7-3	CASSPVGGGSNTGELFF
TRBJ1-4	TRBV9	CASSGAQNGNEKLFF
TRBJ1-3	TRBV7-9	CASSFGGSGNTIYF
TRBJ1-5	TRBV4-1	CASSQTGLNQPQHF
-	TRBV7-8	CASSLIAGVYEQYF
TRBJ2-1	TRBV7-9	CASSAIGKEQFF
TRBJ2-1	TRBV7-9	CASSSGTSSYNEQFF
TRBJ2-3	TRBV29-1	CSVDLFTVADTQYF
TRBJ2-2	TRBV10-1	CASSDRFGFNTGELFF
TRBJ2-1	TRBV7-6	CASSLAAGATNEQFF
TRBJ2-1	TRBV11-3	CASSSENSGGYNEQFF
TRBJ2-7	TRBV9	CASSVDPTGRDEQYF
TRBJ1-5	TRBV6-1	CAAGQGANQPQHF
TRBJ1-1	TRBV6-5	CASSYTGGDEAFF
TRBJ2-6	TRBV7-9	CASSPVGQGNVLTF
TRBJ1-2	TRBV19	CASRNRGGEAGYTF
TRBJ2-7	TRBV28	CASSQTGEAYEQYF
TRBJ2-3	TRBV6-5	CASSYGTVSTDTQYF
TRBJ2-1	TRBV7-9	CASSPTYNEQFF
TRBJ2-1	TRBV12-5	CASGWTGQTYNEQFF
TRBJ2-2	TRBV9	CASSVEGARAGELFF
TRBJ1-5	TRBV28	CASSPDTIGPQHF
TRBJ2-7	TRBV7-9	CASSSGIGPLYEQYF
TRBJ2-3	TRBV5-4	CASSLDRGLTDTQYF
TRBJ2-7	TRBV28	CASSFPGLVLYF
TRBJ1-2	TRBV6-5	CASSFNGDYGYTF
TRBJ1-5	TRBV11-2	CASRRWANINQPQHF
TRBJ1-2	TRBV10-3	CAISESVDFGYGYTF
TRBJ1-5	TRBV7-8	CASSENRAQNQPQHF
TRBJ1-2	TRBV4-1	CASSQALTGALGYGYTF
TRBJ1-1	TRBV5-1	CASSLSRGEAFF
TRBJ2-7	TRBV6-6	CASSLRSGQVAYEQYF
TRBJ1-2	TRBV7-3	CASSLNGQGLGGYTF